These 20 T cell receptor beta chains were sequenced from one sample in a study of beta chain features in type 1 diabetes. General observations from the study: Type 1 diabetes patients had moderately but significantly shorter TCRB CDR3s in all four CD4+ subsets.

All of the isolated RNA was reverse transcribed, so expressed TCRB transcripts were sequenced. Clones were read by immunoSEQ multiplex PCR, and TCRdb kept only the in-frame ones, dropping some. The repertoire holds 250,000 or so clones, with roughly 22% as singletons. No antigen has been assigned to these receptors. The sample taken for sequencing was naive CD4+ T cells from blood. All receptors derive from a middle-aged woman with type 1 diabetes.

The gene calls are TRBV9 and TRBJ2-4, with D possibly TRBD2 on 6 matching bases. The CDR3 sequence is 14 residues long. Trimming took off 2 bases at V and 6 bases at J, with 12 bases between the two ends. Germline V lookup: CDR1 SGDLS, CDR2 YYNGEE. The CDR3 bases are TGTGCCAGCAGCGTCGGGACTGCTGGAAACATTCAGTACTTC. It encodes CASSVGTAGNIQYF.

This clone was seen a few times. The genes are TRBV7-2 and TRBJ2-7; no definite D call. The germline gives CDR1 SGHTA, CDR2 FQGNSA. V was clipped by 1 base and J by 2 bases, with 12 bases between them. The CDR3 has 15 amino acids. CDR3 residues: CASSLESTNPYEQYF. The CDR3 nucleotides are TGTGCCAGCAGCTTAGAGAGTACTAATCCCTACGAGCAGTACTTC. Using reference TRBV7-2 and TRBJ2-7 for the parts outside the CDR3, the full variable domain is GAGVSQSPSNKVTEKGKDVELRCDPISGHTALYWYRQSLGQGLEFLIYFQGNSAPDKSGLPSDRFSAERTGGSVSTLTIQRTQQEDSAVYLCASSLESTNPYEQYFGPGTRLTVT.

This clone was seen a handful of times. J is TRBJ2-7 and V is TRBV7-2, with 8 positions matching TRBD1. Germline V gives CDR1 SGHTA, CDR2 FQGNSA. This CDR3 comprises 14 residues. Trimming took 1 base from V and 6 from J; bases not matched to a gene: 5. CDR3 sequence reads: CASSLEGTGTEQYF. CDR3 in DNA: TGTGCCAGCAGCTTAGAGGGGACAGGAACCGAGCAGTACTTC.

The rearrangement links TRBV28 to TRBJ2-4; a weak D match, TRBD2 (6 bases). Germline CDR1 is MDHEN and CDR2 is SYDVKM. The CDR3 consists of 16 residues. Trimming pared 5 bases from V and 5 bases from J, leaving 19 bases between. In DNA, the CDR3 is TGTGCCAGCAGTCCCACTAGCAGCCCGAAGGAAAACATTCAGTACTTC. Its protein product is CASSPTSSPKENIQYF.

This clone was detected a few times. This chain joins TRBV9 and TRBJ2-7; 8 bases match TRBD1. CDR1 SGDLS and CDR2 YYNGEE come from the germline V gene. J lost 3 bases, V lost 3 bases, and 5 bases had no gene match. There are 14 residues in the CDR3. The DNA of the CDR3 is TGTGCCAGCAGCGCAGGACAGGGAATCTACGAGCAGTACTTC. Translation: CASSAGQGIYEQYF. Full variable domain (missing parts from reference TRBV9 and TRBJ2-7): DSGVTQTPKHLITATGQRVTLRCSPRSGDLSVYWYQQSLDQGLQFLIQYYNGEERAKGNILERFSAQQFPDLHSELNLSSLELGDSALYFCASSAGQGIYEQYFGPGTRLTVT.

This clone was observed a handful of times. V gene TRBV9 combines with J gene TRBJ2-7; no clear D gene. CDR3 length equals 14 residues. V was cut by 0 bases and J by 1 base, with 8 bases left in between. Germline V lookup: CDR1 SGDLS, CDR2 YYNGEE. CDR3: CASSVEQVSYEQYF. CDR3 in DNA: TGTGCCAGCAGCGTAGAGCAGGTGTCCTACGAGCAGTACTTC.

This clone occurred a few times. This chain uses TRBV7-9 with TRBJ1-1; D is ambiguous. Trimming shortened V by 2 bases and J by 11 bases, and 9 bases separated the two germline ends. Germline V gives CDR1 SEHNR, CDR2 FQNEAQ (reference sequence). This CDR3 region has 11 residues. CDR3: CASSLTAGAFF. The CDR3 DNA reads TGTGCCAGCAGCTTAACTGCCGGTGCTTTCTTT.

The table lists this clone with a few counts. This sequence joins TRBV4-3 and TRBJ2-2, with 8 bases identical to TRBD1. The trim removed 0 bases at V and 3 bases at J, leaving 6 bases unmatched. This CDR3 is built from 17 residues. The germline V gene encodes CDR1 LGHNA and CDR2 YSLEER. Here the CDR3 reads CASSQDSDRGYTGELFF. In DNA form, the CDR3 reads TGCGCCAGCAGCCAAGATTCTGACAGGGGCTACACCGGGGAGCTGTTTTTT.

This clone was detected a few times. This chain joins TRBV5-4 and TRBJ1-2, with D possibly matching TRBD1 (6 bases). Germline CDR1 reads SGHNT; CDR2 reads YYREEE (reference sequence). V shed 5 bases and J shed 6 bases, with 14 bases lying between them. The CDR3 contains 13 residues. CDR3 sequence reads: CASSSRDKDGYTF. DNA for the CDR3: TGTGCCAGCAGTTCTCGGGACAAAGATGGCTACACCTTC.

This chain links TRBV6-6 with TRBJ2-7; D gene unclear. The CDR3 runs 12 residues. Germline V CDR1 and CDR2: MNHNY, SVGAGI (reference sequence). The V end lost 5 bases, the J end lost 2 bases, and 7 bases lay between the germline ends. This chain's CDR3 is CASSPDTYEQYF. The CDR3, as DNA: TGTGCCAGCAGTCCTGACACCTACGAGCAGTACTTC.

This clone was recorded a few times. The rearrangement uses TRBV30 and TRBJ1-1, with unresolved D. Germline assignment: CDR1 GTSNPN and CDR2 SVGIG (reference sequence). V lost 1 base and J lost 10, with 13 bases in between. This CDR3 has 12 residues. The CDR3 region has the DNA TGTGCCTGGAGTGCCCTTTCGGGTGGAGCTTTCTTT. Translating gives CAWSALSGGAFF.

In its sample, this clone was seen a few times. This rearrangement joins TRBV5-4 to TRBJ2-1; no clear D gene. Between the trimmed V and J ends, which lost 0 bases and 0 bases, there was a span of 10 bases. The CDR3 has 16 amino acids. Per the germline V gene, CDR1 is SGHNT and CDR2 is YYREEE (reference sequence). As DNA, the CDR3 is TGTGCCAGCAGCTTGGGACCGGCTAGCTCCTACAATGAGCAGTTCTTC. Amino acid sequence: CASSLGPASSYNEQFF.

This clone appeared a few times. This chain links TRBV27 with TRBJ2-7, with D unclear. V shed 5 bases and J shed 6 bases, with 14 bases lying between them. CDR1 and CDR2 (germline): MNHEY, SMNVEV (reference sequence). The CDR3 has 13 residues. The CDR3 is CASSPGFDREQYF. DNA of the CDR3: TGTGCCAGCAGTCCCGGTTTTGATCGCGAGCAGTACTTC.

V and J are TRBV9 and TRBJ2-7; perhaps TRBD1 as D (5 bases). Germline V lookup: CDR1 SGDLS, CDR2 YYNGEE. The CDR3 consists of 14 residues. Trimming took 0 bases from V and 0 from J, leaving 7 bases between them. CDR3 sequence (DNA): TGTGCCAGCAGCGTAGGAAGGGGCTCCTACGAGCAGTACTTC. The encoded protein is CASSVGRGSYEQYF.

The chain recombines TRBV13 with TRBJ1-6, with D maybe TRBD1 (6 bases). CDR1 is PRHDT, CDR2 FYEKMQ, per germline (reference sequence). V dropped 1 base and J dropped 9 bases, with 13 bases sitting between them. This CDR3 is built from 15 residues. The CDR3 spells CASSLVGGWGSPLHF. CDR3 in DNA: TGTGCCAGCAGCTTAGTTGGGGGCTGGGGTTCACCCCTCCACTTT.

This clone came up a few times. The chain recombines TRBV7-3 with TRBJ2-5; TRBD1 is a possible D gene (5 bases). V lost 5 bases and J 5 bases, leaving 12 bases between the germline ends. The germline V gene has CDR1 SGHTA and CDR2 FQGTGA. The CDR3 loop spans 13 amino acids. CDR3: CASSPRVQETQYF. CDR3 bases: TGTGCCAGCAGCCCCAGGGTTCAGGAGACCCAGTACTTC.

The J gene is TRBJ2-3, the V gene TRBV7-2; 8 bases map to TRBD1. V gave up 3 bases and J gave up 4 bases; unmatched junction bases: 3. Germline values: CDR1 SGHTA, CDR2 FQGNSA. This CDR3 contains 14 residues. CDR3 nucleotides: TGTGCCAGCAGCTTGGGACAGGCTGCAGATACGCAGTATTTT. This translates into CASSLGQAADTQYF.

CDR3 nucleotide sequence: TGTGCCTGGAGTCTTTTAGCGGGAGGGTACAATGAGCAGTTCTTC. Translating it yields CAWSLLAGGYNEQFF. The chain is built from TRBV30 and TRBJ2-1, with 11 bases identical to TRBD2. Germline CDR1 and CDR2: GTSNPN and SVGIG (reference sequence). Trimming removed 2 bases from V and 4 bases from J; junction bases left unmatched: 4. The CDR3 runs 15 residues. The full variable domain, with the rest looked up from reference TRBV30 and TRBJ2-1, is SQTIHQWPATLVQPVGSPLSLECTVEGTSNPNLYWYRQAAGRGLQLLFYSVGIGQISSEVPQNLSASRPQDRQFILSSKKLLLSDSGFYLCAWSLLAGGYNEQFFGPGTRLTVL.

This clone was seen a few times. The chain couples TRBV28 to TRBJ1-2, with D maybe TRBD1 (5 bases). Germline values: CDR1 MDHEN, CDR2 SYDVKM. The CDR3 sequence is 13 residues long. V was trimmed by 5 bases and J by 6 bases, leaving 13 bases between them. CDR3: CASSPTGGDGYTF. CDR3 DNA: TGTGCCAGCAGTCCCACTGGGGGGGATGGCTACACCTTC.

The chain has TRBV9 and TRBJ2-3, with 9 bases lining up with TRBD1. The CDR3 covers 19 residues. The germline CDR1 and CDR2 sequences are SGDLS and YYNGEE. V shed 4 bases and J 0 bases; nucleotides not matched to a gene: 15. CDR3 in DNA: TGTGCCAGCAGCTCTGGGACAGGGAAGCTCGGTGGAAGCACAGATACGCAGTATTTT. Its translation is CASSSGTGKLGGSTDTQYF.